A single TCR beta chain is shown here with its context. Its target is unknown. The PCR had 60 Vbeta and 13 Jbeta primers. This table comes from immunoSEQ multiplex PCR, and its TCRdb copy is limited to in-frame clones, with some not included. This sample's table has some 83,000 clones. The sample originates from a study of cytomegalovirus exposure and HLA in healthy donors. Overall study context: Most donors, roughly 77% of 350 to 450 genotyped, fell in the Caucasian-associated ancestry cluster.

CDR1 MGHRA and CDR2 YSYEKL come from the germline V gene. This CDR3 region has 15 residues. J was trimmed by 2 bases and V by 1 base; bases with no gene match: 5. Findings of the study overall: Later analysis suggested links between common viral pathogens and several top significant clusters. V- and J-gene trimming in TCR beta was tied to a missense DCLRE1C variant by an analysis performed later. Presence/absence analyses rested on an assumption that sequencing depth was roughly uniform across donors.

The chain links TRBV4-1 to TRBJ2-7; 7 bases agree with TRBD2. Sequencing was performed on PBMCs. The TCR sequence derives from a woman in her 30s in good health and CMV-seronegative. DNA for the CDR3: TGCGCCAGCAGCCAAGTGTGGGGGGGTGCCTACGAGCAGTACTTC. It is translated as CASSQVWGGAYEQYF.